Included here is one T cell receptor (beta chain) sequence, with context. RNA was extracted with the RNeasy kit, and a quantity of roughly 0.5 to 1 ug was reverse transcribed using random hexamers. From the immunoSEQ multiplex PCR reads, TCRdb called clonotypes with MiXCR, one entry per CDR3 protein. This table holds 300,000 or so distinct CDR3 sequences, about 90% found once. The CDR3 covers 15 residues. Trimming shortened V by 5 bases and J by 0 bases, and 13 bases separated the two germline ends. The germline V gene encodes CDR1 SGHTA and CDR2 FQGNSA. The data stem from a study of CD8 T cells in Susac syndrome.

The rearrangement uses TRBV7-2 and TRBJ1-2; D is possibly TRBD1 (6 bases). Material for sequencing was CD4+ T cells from PBMCs. The source of this sequence is a human donor with multiple sclerosis. CDR3 region: CASSTRTASNYGYTF. CDR3 nucleotides: TGTGCCAGCAGCACGAGGACAGCCTCTAACTATGGCTACACCTTC. Combining the CDR3 with reference TRBV7-2 and TRBJ1-2 gives the whole variable domain GAGVSQSPSNKVTEKGKDVELRCDPISGHTALYWYRQSLGQGLEFLIYFQGNSAPDKSGLPSDRFSAERTGGSVSTLTIQRTQQEDSAVYLCASSTRTASNYGYTFGSGTRLTVV.